This T cell receptor (beta chain) was retrieved from a study of blood T cell repertoires in COVID-19. Overall study: Specimens from acute and convalescent COVID-19 originated in the United States, Italy and Spain. T cells, B-cell-depleted T cells, or PBMCs supplied cDNA or gDNA.

Original analysis: Counts of nucleated cells, estimated from reference gene primer amplification, were obtained. TCRdb's table, derived via immunoSEQ multiplex PCR, lists solely in-frame clones and lacks some. V and J calls and clone size come straight from that table; D and trimming were deduced from the DNA. This table holds approximately 250,000 clones, 83% found once. This clone was observed a few times. The sample contains more than one DNA sequence encoding this CDR3. CDR1 is LGHDT, CDR2 YNNKEL, per germline (reference sequence). The CDR3 spans 16 residues. Trimming removed 0 bases at V and 1 base at J, with 9 bases between.

The genes are TRBV3-1 (or the pseudogene TRBV3-2) and TRBJ2-2; the D gene is possibly TRBD2 (5 bases). This receptor was identified in a human donor in a cohort sampled during active COVID-19. The sample was peripheral blood. The CDR3 here is CASSQEGAGNTGELFF. CDR3 nucleotide sequence: TGTGCCAGCAGCCAAGAAGGTGCGGGGAACACCGGGGAGCTGTTTTTT.